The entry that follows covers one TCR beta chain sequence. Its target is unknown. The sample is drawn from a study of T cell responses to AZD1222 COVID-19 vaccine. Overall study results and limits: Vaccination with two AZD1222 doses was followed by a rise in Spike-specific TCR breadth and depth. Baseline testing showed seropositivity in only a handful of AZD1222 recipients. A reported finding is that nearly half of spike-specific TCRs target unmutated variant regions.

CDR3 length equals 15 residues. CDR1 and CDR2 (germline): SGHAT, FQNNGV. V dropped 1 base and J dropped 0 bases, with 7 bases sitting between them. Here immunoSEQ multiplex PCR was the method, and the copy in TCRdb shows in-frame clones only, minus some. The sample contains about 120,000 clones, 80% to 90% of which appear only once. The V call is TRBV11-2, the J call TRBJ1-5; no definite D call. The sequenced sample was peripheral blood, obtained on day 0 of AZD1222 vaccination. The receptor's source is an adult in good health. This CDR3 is CASSLGADSNQPQHF. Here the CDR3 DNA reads TGTGCCAGCAGCTTAGGGGCAGATAGCAATCAGCCCCAGCATTTT.